What follows describes a single T cell receptor (beta chain). Its specificity is unknown. One end of the junction fails to match germline, which may point to a read error. Data came from immunoSEQ multiplex PCR; TCRdb stores just in-frame clones and leaves some out. The sample carries 50,000 or so clones, 75% to 90% recorded once. The sample originates from a study of CD4+ T cells in melanoma. Germline lookup yields CDR1 SGHDT and CDR2 YYEEEE. The CDR3 is 13 residues long. Points from the study as a whole: A reported correlation linked neoantigen-specific CD4+ T cells to CD8+, macrophage and B cell function. Reportedly, melanoma neoantigen-specific CD4+ T cells showed varied differentiation states.

What was sequenced was peripheral blood. This sequence originates from a human donor with melanoma. The rearrangement uses TRBV5-6 and TRBJ1-3, with 8 bases fitting TRBD1. CDR3: CASSLGTGPSLHF. DNA of the CDR3: TGTGCCAGCAGCTTGGGGACAGGGCCATCCCTCCATTTT.